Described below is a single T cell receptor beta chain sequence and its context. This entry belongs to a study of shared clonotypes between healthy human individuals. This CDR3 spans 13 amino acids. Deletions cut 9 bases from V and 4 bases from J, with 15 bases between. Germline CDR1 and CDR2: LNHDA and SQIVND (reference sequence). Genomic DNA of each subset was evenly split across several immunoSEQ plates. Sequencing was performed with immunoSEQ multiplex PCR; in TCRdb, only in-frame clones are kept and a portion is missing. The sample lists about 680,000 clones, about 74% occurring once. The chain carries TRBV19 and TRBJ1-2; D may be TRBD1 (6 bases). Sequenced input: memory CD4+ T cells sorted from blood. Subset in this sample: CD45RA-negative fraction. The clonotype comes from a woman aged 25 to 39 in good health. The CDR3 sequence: CARQGSGGYGYTF. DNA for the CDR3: TGTGCCAGACAGGGTTCCGGAGGCTATGGCTACACCTTC.